This section outlines one TCR beta chain sequence together with its context. The antigen is undetermined. V was clipped by 3 bases and J by 4 bases, with 16 bases between them. The CDR3 spans 15 residues. CDR1 is SGHKS, CDR2 YYEKEE, per germline (reference sequence). One entry per CDR3 protein, called by TCRdb with MiXCR from the reads. The sample comprises fewer than 550,000 distinct CDR3 sequences, approximately 10% of which are singletons, and about 9.4% rests with the top ten. The sample originates from a study of T cell repertoires in cytomegalovirus infection. Study information: A matching HLA type, together with CMV infection, was signaled by public TCR beta signatures. Whole-study findings and limits: It was HLA-C-restricted CMV-specific TCR beta clonotypes that dominated the response ex vivo. CMV carriers with the relevant HLA were identified by cumulative public TCR beta family frequency.

The specimen sequenced was PBMCs. The chain is built from TRBV5-5 and TRBJ1-1; D not resolved. The clonotype was recovered from a human donor in good health (CMV status not recorded). Some clones in this sample may be carry-over from other donors' samples. DNA for the CDR3: TGTGCCAGCAGCTACGCCCCAGGCGGGAGCACTGAAGCTTTCTTT. Protein sequence: CASSYAPGGSTEAFF.